This T cell receptor (beta chain) was captured in a study of shared clonotypes between healthy human individuals. Study-wide findings and caveats: Clonotype sharing among donors likely depends on sequencing depth. Compared with memory subsets, naive subsets generally had larger estimated richness.

Looked up from germline, CDR1 is MDHEN and CDR2 is SYDVKM. The V end was cut by 8 bases, the J end by 5 bases, with 18 bases between. The CDR3 is 14 amino acids. This table comes from immunoSEQ multiplex PCR, and its TCRdb copy is limited to in-frame clones, with some not included. The table shows over 1.5 million clones, with roughly 98% occurring only once. About this clone itself: As yet, its antigen is unknown.

Material for sequencing was naive CD4+ T cells sorted from blood. Subset of the sample: CD45RA+ positively selected. The chain joins TRBV28 to TRBJ2-5; D remains ambiguous. This receptor was obtained from a man between 25 and 39 years old in good health. CDR3 sequence: CASVPDGSWETQYF. The CDR3 nucleotides are TGTGCCAGCGTACCGGACGGAAGTTGGGAGACCCAGTACTTC.